These T cell receptor beta chains were read from a single sample in a study of siplizumab effects on memory and regulatory T cells. Clones were read by immunoSEQ multiplex PCR, and TCRdb kept only the in-frame ones, dropping some. The repertoire holds around 95,000 clones, with about 90% as singletons. Sequencing used CD4+ T cells sorted from blood. The source is a human donor in good health. The CDR3 runs from the conserved cysteine through the conserved F or W. The order of the fields is J gene, clone size, V gene, D gene, CDR3 DNA, CDR3 protein. The D gene is left open where the match is weak. Only part of the rows carry a size: once, few, many, or a class if the clone is expanded.

TRBJ2-3,.,TRBV4-1,.,TGCGCCAGCAGCCAAGTGGGGGGGGCGACCACAGATACGCAGTATTTT,CASSQVGGATTDTQYF
TRBJ2-7,.,TRBV7-2,TRBD1,TGTGCCAGCAGCTTCACCGGGACAGGGGTCTACGAGCAGTACTTC,CASSFTGTGVYEQYF
TRBJ2-7,.,TRBV7-9,.,TGTGCCAGCAGCTCGGCGGGCTTTCAGGCGCACGAGCAGTACTTC,CASSSAGFQAHEQYF
TRBJ2-3,.,TRBV6-1,.,TGTGCCAGCAGTGTCGGAAGCCCTAACCCAGATACGCAGTATTTT,CASSVGSPNPDTQYF
TRBJ1-1,.,TRBV28,TRBD1,TGTGCCAGCAGTCAAACAGTTGGACAGGACACTGAAGCTTTCTTT,CASSQTVGQDTEAFF
TRBJ2-7,.,TRBV6-6,.,TGTGCCAGCACAGGGACTCTCTACGAGCAGTACTTC,CASTGTLYEQYF
TRBJ2-6,.,TRBV10-3,.,TGTGCCATCAGTGACCCTACCACTTCTGGGGCCAACGTCCTGACTTTC,CAISDPTTSGANVLTF
TRBJ2-7,.,TRBV4-1,.,TGCGCCAGCAGCCAAGCCGTTAGATACGAGCAGTACTTC,CASSQAVRYEQYF
TRBJ1-1,.,TRBV11-2,.,TGTGCCAGCAGGACTGGGGGGCATAATACTGAAGCTTTCTTT,CASRTGGHNTEAFF
TRBJ1-6,.,TRBV15,.,TGTGCCACCAGCAGAGGTCGGGGTGGGAATTCACCCCTCCACTTT,CATSRGRGGNSPLHF
TRBJ2-7,.,TRBV29-1,.,TGCAGCGTTGCTGGACGGTTATCTTACGAGCAGTACTTC,CSVAGRLSYEQYF
TRBJ2-4,.,TRBV2,.,TGTGCCATCGGCTCGGAGGGGAACATTCAGTACTTC,CAIGSEGNIQYF
TRBJ1-1,.,TRBV7-9,.,TGTGCCAGCAGCTTAGTAGGGTTTGGCACTGAAGCTTTCTTT,CASSLVGFGTEAFF
TRBJ1-1,.,TRBV10-3,.,TGTGCCATCAGACCCGGACGGGACGCGGAATTGGCTTTCTTT,CAIRPGRDAELAFF
TRBJ2-5,few,TRBV5-1,TRBD2,TGCGCCAGCAGCCCGACTAGCGGCCAAGAGACCCAGTACTTC,CASSPTSGQETQYF
TRBJ1-5,.,TRBV6-1,.,TGTGCCAGCAGTGAAGCTGTACAGCTTTCTTTGCTCCAGCATTTT,CASSEAVQLSLLQHF
TRBJ1-1,.,TRBV7-8,.,TGTGCCAGCGGGCTGCGGGGGAACACTGAAGCTTTCTTT,CASGLRGNTEAFF
TRBJ2-2,.,TRBV2,TRBD2,TGTGCCAGCAGGATTGCGGGGGGGCGCACCGGGGAGCTGTTTTTT,CASRIAGGRTGELFF
TRBJ1-2,.,TRBV4-3,.,TGCGCCAGCAGCCAAGACACTAACTATGGCTACACCTTC,CASSQDTNYGYTF
TRBJ1-3,.,TRBV28,.,TGTGCCAGCAGTTTACCCGGGTCTGTAAACACCATATATTTT,CASSLPGSVNTIYF
TRBJ1-3,.,TRBV5-5,.,TGTGCCAGCAGCTTGGGCGGGACTGGAAACACCATATATTTT,CASSLGGTGNTIYF
TRBJ1-2,.,TRBV28,.,TGTGCCAGCAGTTGGGCAGCATATGGCTACACCTTC,CASSWAAYGYTF
TRBJ1-1,.,TRBV11-2,TRBD1,TGTGCCAGCAGCTCAAGCGCCGGGACAGGGCCCACTGAAGCTTTCTTT,CASSSSAGTGPTEAFF
TRBJ2-3,.,TRBV5-1,.,TGCGCCAGCAGCTTAGGATCAGGGGTTCGAACAGATACGCAGTATTTT,CASSLGSGVRTDTQYF
TRBJ1-5,.,TRBV7-9,.,TGTGCCAGCAGCTTAGGGTCTGGGAATAGTGGCAATCAGCCCCAGCATTTT,CASSLGSGNSGNQPQHF
TRBJ2-3,.,TRBV19,TRBD2,TGTGCCAGTAGTACCTGGACTAGCGGGGGTATGGATACGCAGTATTTT,CASSTWTSGGMDTQYF
TRBJ2-1,few,TRBV18,.,TGTGCCAGCTCACTCCAAGGATCCGGGACAAGCAAGCAGTTCTTC,CASSLQGSGTSKQFF
TRBJ2-5,.,TRBV10-3,TRBD1,TGTGCCATCAGTTCAGGCCGGGACAGGGCTCGGGAGACCCAGTACTTC,CAISSGRDRARETQYF
TRBJ2-2,.,TRBV11-3,.,TGTGCCAGCAGCTCGAGTTATTTGGGACAAGCGAACACCGGGGAGCTGTTTTTT,CASSSSYLGQANTGELFF
TRBJ1-5,.,TRBV6-5,.,TGTGCCAGCAGTTACGGGGGGCAGGGAGGTCAGCCCCAGCATTTT,CASSYGGQGGQPQHF
TRBJ2-2,few,TRBV19,.,TGTGCCACCCTTCACGATGGGGTAGGGGAGCTGTTTTTT,CATLHDGVGELFF
TRBJ1-1,.,TRBV7-9,.,TGTGCCAGCAGCTTAGGAGTTACTGAAGCTTTCTTT,CASSLGVTEAFF
TRBJ2-2,.,TRBV10-3,TRBD2,TGTGCCTCCGAGGGAGGGGCGAACACCGGGGAGCTGTTTTTT,CASEGGANTGELFF
TRBJ1-6,.,TRBV27,TRBD1,TGTGCCAGCTACCCAGGGGGAAATTCACCCCTCCACTTT,CASYPGGNSPLHF
TRBJ1-2,.,TRBV28,TRBD1,TGTGCCAGCAGTTTAAGCCAGGGGGGCTATGGCTACACCTTC,CASSLSQGGYGYTF
TRBJ1-6,.,TRBV30,.,TGTGCCGGCCGGATTCAGTCTTATAATTCACCCCTCCACTTT,CAGRIQSYNSPLHF
TRBJ1-5,.,TRBV7-9,.,TGTGCCAGCAGCTTAGATAATCAGCCCCAGCATTTT,CASSLDNQPQHF
TRBJ1-1,.,TRBV5-1,.,TGCGCCAGCAGCGGACTACGGGAGACGAGCACTGAAGCTTTCTTT,CASSGLRETSTEAFF
TRBJ2-7,few,TRBV27,TRBD1,TGTGCCAGCAGGGACAGGTCGAGTTCCTACGAGCAGTACTTC,CASRDRSSSYEQYF
TRBJ2-3,.,TRBV18,TRBD2,TGTGCCAGCTCACCAATGACTAGCGGGGCCCCTACCTCAGGCACAGATACGCAGTATTTT,CASSPMTSGAPTSGTDTQYF
TRBJ2-7,.,TRBV19,TRBD2,TGTGCCAGTAGTAAAACTAGCGGGGGGTCTTCCTACGAGCAGTACTTC,CASSKTSGGSSYEQYF
TRBJ1-5,.,TRBV28,.,TGTGCCAGCAGTTTAATCCCCAGGGGTGGGTATCAGCCCCAGCATTTT,CASSLIPRGGYQPQHF
TRBJ2-5,.,TRBV19,.,TGTGCCAGCAACGAACAGGGTACCGAGACCCAGTACTTC,CASNEQGTETQYF
TRBJ1-2,.,TRBV4-3,.,TGCGCCAGCAGCCAAGTTGGCGCGCGTGGCTACACCTTC,CASSQVGARGYTF
TRBJ2-3,.,TRBV5-4,TRBD2,TGTGCCAGCAGCTTGCGGGGGGACACAGATACGCAGTATTTT,CASSLRGDTDTQYF
TRBJ1-3,.,TRBV7-2,TRBD1,TGTGCCAGCAGCTTAGTGGGCAGGGGGCCTGGAAACACCATATATTTT,CASSLVGRGPGNTIYF
TRBJ2-5,.,TRBV20-1,TRBD2,TGCAGTGCCCAAAAACGGGAGGAGCAGTACTTC,CSAQKREEQYF
TRBJ1-3,.,TRBV28,TRBD1,TGTGCCAGGAGACAGGGGGCATCAGGAGGAAACACCATATATTTT,CARRQGASGGNTIYF
TRBJ1-1,.,TRBV29-1,TRBD1,TGCAGCGCCCACAGGGGCCTGAACACTGAAGCTTTCTTT,CSAHRGLNTEAFF
TRBJ1-2,few,TRBV7-5,.,TGTGTCAGAGCTCAAGGGGGAAACTATGGCTACACCTTC,CVRAQGGNYGYTF
TRBJ2-4,.,TRBV7-2,TRBD1,TGTGCCAGCAGCCCTAGACAGGGAAACATAGCCAAAAACATTCAGTACTTC,CASSPRQGNIAKNIQYF
TRBJ2-3,.,TRBV30,.,TGTGCCTGGAGTCTAAGGGGGTCTCGCACAGATACGCAGTATTTT,CAWSLRGSRTDTQYF
TRBJ1-2,.,TRBV7-2,.,TGTGCCAGCAGTCTATACGGACAGTTCAATGGCTACACCTTC,CASSLYGQFNGYTF
TRBJ2-3,.,TRBV5-1,TRBD2,TGCGCCAGCAACTCTCTAGCGGGGGGCCCCAATACGCAGTATTTT,CASNSLAGGPNTQYF
TRBJ1-2,.,TRBV7-2,TRBD1,TGTGCCAGCAGCTTAGGGGGACAGTCTTTCTATGGCTACACCTTC,CASSLGGQSFYGYTF